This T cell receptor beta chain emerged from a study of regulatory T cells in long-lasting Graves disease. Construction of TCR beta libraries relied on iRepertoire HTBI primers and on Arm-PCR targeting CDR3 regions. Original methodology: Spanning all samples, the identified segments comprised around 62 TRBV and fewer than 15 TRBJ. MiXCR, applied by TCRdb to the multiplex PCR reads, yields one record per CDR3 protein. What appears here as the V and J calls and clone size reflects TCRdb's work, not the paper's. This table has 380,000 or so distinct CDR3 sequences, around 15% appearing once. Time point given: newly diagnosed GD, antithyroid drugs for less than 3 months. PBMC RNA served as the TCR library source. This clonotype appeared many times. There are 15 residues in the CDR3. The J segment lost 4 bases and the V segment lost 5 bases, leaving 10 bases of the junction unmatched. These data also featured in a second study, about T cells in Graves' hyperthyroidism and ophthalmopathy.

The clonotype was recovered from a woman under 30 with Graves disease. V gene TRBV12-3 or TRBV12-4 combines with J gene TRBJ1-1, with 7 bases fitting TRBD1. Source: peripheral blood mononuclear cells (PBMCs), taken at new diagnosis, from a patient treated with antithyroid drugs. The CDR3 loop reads CASSLRQGRPTEAFF. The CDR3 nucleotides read TGTGCCAGCAGTCTACGACAGGGAAGGCCCACTGAAGCTTTCTTT.